A single sample gave rise to the 5 T cell receptor beta chains below, sequenced in a study of T cell responses to AZD1222 COVID-19 vaccine. Produced via immunoSEQ multiplex PCR; TCRdb's table is partial and in-frame only. The sample lists some 190,000 clones; about 93% were seen once. Specimen: peripheral blood, collected 28 days after the second AZD1222 dose. The receptors here all came from an adult who received the AZD1222 COVID-19 vaccine.

The chain employs TRBV5-6 and TRBJ1-3, with TRBD1 as a possible D gene (5 bases). Trimming took off 4 bases at V and 0 bases at J, with 14 bases between the two ends. This CDR3 has 16 residues. Germline lookup yields CDR1 SGHDT and CDR2 YYEEEE. The CDR3 DNA reads as TGTGCCAGCAGCCCCAGGCAGGACAACTCTGGAAACACCATATATTTT. Encoded protein: CASSPRQDNSGNTIYF.

This chain's CDR3 is CSASTGFSYEQYF. The DNA of the CDR3 is TGCAGTGCTAGTACTGGATTTTCCTACGAGCAGTACTTC. The rearrangement uses TRBV20-1 and TRBJ2-7; no clear D gene. Germline V gene lookup returns CDR1 DFQATT and CDR2 SNEGSKA (reference sequence). Trimming pared 3 bases from V and 1 base from J, leaving 10 bases between. The CDR3 is 13 amino acids.

This clone was picked up one time. CDR3 protein: CASSGLSTSGYTDTQYF. The DNA for the CDR3 is TGTGCCAGTAGCGGCTTATCGACTAGCGGGTACACAGATACGCAGTATTTT. This chain connects TRBV19 to TRBJ2-3, with TRBD2 identical over 10 bases. V shed 6 bases, J shed 2 bases, and the junction held 11 bases outside the gene matches. CDR3 length: 17 amino acids. Germline values: CDR1 LNHDA, CDR2 SQIVND (reference sequence).

The rearrangement links TRBV18 to TRBJ1-2; 9 bases align to TRBD1. V lost 3 bases to trimming and J lost 1 base; unmatched junction nucleotides: 9. CDR1 KGHSH and CDR2 LQKENI come from the germline V gene. The CDR3 is made up of 17 amino acids. The CDR3 is CASSPGTGLLLNYGYTF. CDR3 bases: TGTGCCAGCTCACCTGGGACAGGGCTTCTTCTTAACTATGGCTACACCTTC.

This clone was seen only once. The chain has TRBV6-4 and TRBJ2-1, with 10 positions matching TRBD2. This CDR3 contains 15 residues. Trimming removed 6 bases from V and 4 bases from J; junction bases left unmatched: 6. CDR1 MRHNA and CDR2 SNTAGT come from the germline V gene. The CDR3 region is CASSRTSGLYNEQFF. The DNA of the CDR3 is TGTGCCAGCAGCCGGACTAGCGGATTATACAATGAGCAGTTCTTC.